Listed below are T cell receptor beta chains from one sample, sequenced in a study of T cell responses to AZD1222 COVID-19 vaccine. Sequenced by immunoSEQ multiplex PCR; TCRdb stores in-frame clones only, minus some. The table shows under 200,000 clones, with about 90% occurring only once. This specimen consisted of peripheral blood, obtained on day 0 of AZD1222 vaccination. The receptors derive from an adult in good health. CDR3s include the opening cysteine and the closing phenylalanine or tryptophan. Fields, in order: D gene, clone size, J gene, V gene, CDR3 DNA, CDR3 protein. A D gene is named only where the DNA matches it firmly. Only part of the rows carry a size: once, few, many, or a class if the clone is expanded.

D: NA; size: NA; J: TRBJ2-7; V: TRBV7-9; DNA: TGTGCCAGCAGCTTAAAGCGACTAGAAGTGGGAGAGCAGTACTTC; CDR3: CASSLKRLEVGEQYF
D: TRBD2; size: NA; J: TRBJ2-7; V: TRBV5-6; DNA: TGTGCCAGCAAATCGTTCCGGGGGGGCTCGTACGAGCAGTACTTC; CDR3: CASKSFRGGSYEQYF
D: NA; size: NA; J: TRBJ2-2; V: TRBV6-6; DNA: TGTGCCAGCAGTTACTCGCCCGGCGGGGAGCTGTTTTTT; CDR3: CASSYSPGGELFF
D: NA; size: NA; J: TRBJ1-6; V: TRBV5-1; DNA: TGCGCCAGCAGCATTAGGACAGAGAATTCACCCCTCCACTTT; CDR3: CASSIRTENSPLHF
D: NA; size: once; J: TRBJ2-7; V: TRBV28; DNA: TGTGCCAGCAAGACAGGCAGAGTAAGGAACGAGCAGTACTTC; CDR3: CASKTGRVRNEQYF
D: NA; size: NA; J: TRBJ1-1; V: TRBV28; DNA: TGTGCCAGCGGCAGGGATTGGGCTTTCTTT; CDR3: CASGRDWAFF
D: TRBD2; size: NA; J: TRBJ2-3; V: TRBV30; DNA: TGTGCCTGGAGCGTCGGGGAGGGTGGCGCAGATACGCAGTATTTT; CDR3: CAWSVGEGGADTQYF
D: TRBD1; size: NA; J: TRBJ2-3; V: TRBV7-2; DNA: TGTGCCAGCATCTGGGACAGTAGCACAGATACGCAGTATTTT; CDR3: CASIWDSSTDTQYF
D: NA; size: once; J: TRBJ1-5; V: TRBV19; DNA: TGTGCCAGTAGGTCCTATGGGGGGCAGAGCAATCAGCCCCAGCATTTT; CDR3: CASRSYGGQSNQPQHF
D: TRBD2; size: NA; J: TRBJ2-5; V: TRBV27; DNA: TGTGCCAGCAGTTTTTCGTCGGGACTAGCGGGAGGCGCCCAGTACTTC; CDR3: CASSFSSGLAGGAQYF
D: TRBD2; size: NA; J: TRBJ2-3; V: TRBV3-1/TRBV3-2; DNA: TGTGCCAGCAGCCAAGGGATCCTAGCGGCAGATACGCAGTATTTT; CDR3: CASSQGILAADTQYF
D: NA; size: NA; J: TRBJ2-1; V: TRBV7-9; DNA: TGTGCCAGCAGCTTTGGGGACCTCCCCTACAATGAGCAGTTCTTC; CDR3: CASSFGDLPYNEQFF
D: NA; size: NA; J: TRBJ1-1; V: TRBV5-6; DNA: TGTGCCAGCAGCTCTCGGGATAACAGTGAAGCTTTCTTT; CDR3: CASSSRDNSEAFF
D: TRBD1; size: NA; J: TRBJ2-7; V: TRBV7-2; DNA: TGTGCCAGCAGCATAGTCGGGGACAGGGGATCCGAGCAGTACTTC; CDR3: CASSIVGDRGSEQYF
D: TRBD1; size: NA; J: TRBJ1-1; V: TRBV10-3; DNA: TGTGCCATCAGGGGGACAGCCCTGAACACTGAAGCTTTCTTT; CDR3: CAIRGTALNTEAFF
D: NA; size: NA; J: TRBJ2-7; V: TRBV7-8; DNA: TGTGCCAGCAGCTCCCGACATGAGGACAGCTACGAGCAGTACTTC; CDR3: CASSSRHEDSYEQYF
D: NA; size: NA; J: TRBJ1-1; V: TRBV28; DNA: TGTGCCAGCAGTCCAAAAATTCCTCTACCGGCCACTGAAGCTTTCTTT; CDR3: CASSPKIPLPATEAFF
D: TRBD1; size: NA; J: TRBJ1-1; V: TRBV28; DNA: TGTGCCAGCAGCCACGACAGGGGGAGGACTGAAGCTTTCTTT; CDR3: CASSHDRGRTEAFF
D: NA; size: NA; J: TRBJ1-5; V: TRBV27; DNA: TGTGCCAGCAGTCTTAGGGGCCGTATGGAGCCCCAGCATTTT; CDR3: CASSLRGRMEPQHF
D: NA; size: NA; J: TRBJ2-7; V: TRBV6-5; DNA: TGTGCCAGCAGTTACTCAAGTAGCGTAGCCTACGAGCAGTACTTC; CDR3: CASSYSSSVAYEQYF
D: NA; size: NA; J: TRBJ1-2; V: TRBV30; DNA: TGTGCCTGGAGTACTGGGCTTACCGGCGGGGGCTACACCTTC; CDR3: CAWSTGLTGGGYTF
D: NA; size: once; J: TRBJ1-1; V: TRBV3-1/TRBV3-2; DNA: TGTGCCAGCAGCCAAGACCGGGACGAGGGATGGCGGTCTGGAGCTTTCTTT; CDR3: CASSQDRDEGWRSGAFF
D: TRBD2; size: NA; J: TRBJ2-7; V: TRBV19; DNA: TGTGCCAGTAGTATAGATCTTGCTAGCGGGAGTACCTACGAGCAGTACTTC; CDR3: CASSIDLASGSTYEQYF
D: TRBD2; size: NA; J: TRBJ2-1; V: TRBV4-2; DNA: TGTGCCAGCATTCAGACCCTTAGCGGGAGGGTCTCCTACAATGAGCAGTTCTTC; CDR3: CASIQTLSGRVSYNEQFF
D: NA; size: NA; J: TRBJ2-2; V: TRBV4-1; DNA: TGCGCCAGCAGCCTGAAGCCCCCGGGACACTCGAACACCGGGGAGCTGTTTTTT; CDR3: CASSLKPPGHSNTGELFF
D: NA; size: NA; J: TRBJ2-2; V: TRBV18; DNA: TGTGCCAGCTCACCGAAAGTGGGCACCGGGGAGCTGTTTTTT; CDR3: CASSPKVGTGELFF
D: NA; size: NA; J: TRBJ1-1; V: TRBV19; DNA: TGTGCCAGTAGTACAACAGGGAACACTGAAGCTTTCTTT; CDR3: CASSTTGNTEAFF
D: NA; size: few; J: TRBJ1-5; V: TRBV28; DNA: TGTGCCAGCAGCACCTCAGATGGCGGCGTGGAGCCCCAGCATTTT; CDR3: CASSTSDGGVEPQHF
D: NA; size: few; J: TRBJ2-1; V: TRBV4-3; DNA: TGCGCCAGCAGCCAAGAAAGGATGGGGGAACCCTACAATGAGCAGTTCTTC; CDR3: CASSQERMGEPYNEQFF
D: TRBD2; size: once; J: TRBJ2-7; V: TRBV4-3; DNA: TGCGCCAGCAGCCAAAACCTGGGACTAGCGGGATACGAGCAGTACTTC; CDR3: CASSQNLGLAGYEQYF
D: TRBD1; size: NA; J: TRBJ1-4; V: TRBV19; DNA: TGTGCCAGTGAACAGGGGCGAAATGAAAAACTGTTTTTT; CDR3: CASEQGRNEKLFF
D: NA; size: NA; J: TRBJ2-2; V: TRBV7-9; DNA: TGTGCCAGCAGCTTGGAGGGCAGAAGGACCGGGGAGCTGTTTTTT; CDR3: CASSLEGRRTGELFF
D: NA; size: NA; J: TRBJ2-7; V: TRBV7-2; DNA: TGTGCCAGCAGCTTAGAGTACTCCGAGCAGTACTTC; CDR3: CASSLEYSEQYF
D: NA; size: once; J: TRBJ1-6; V: TRBV3-1/TRBV3-2; DNA: TGTGCCAGCAGCTCATGGACAGAGAGCTCCTATAATTCACCCCTCCACTTT; CDR3: CASSSWTESSYNSPLHF
D: TRBD1; size: NA; J: TRBJ2-7; V: TRBV9; DNA: TGTGCCAGCAGCGCCGGTGGGACAGGGGGCAACGAGCAGTACTTC; CDR3: CASSAGGTGGNEQYF
D: TRBD1; size: NA; J: TRBJ2-3; V: TRBV5-6; DNA: TGTGCCAGCAGCTGGCGAGGGACAGGGTGGGATACGCAGTATTTT; CDR3: CASSWRGTGWDTQYF
D: NA; size: NA; J: TRBJ1-2; V: TRBV28; DNA: TGTGCCAGCCAGGCCCAGGGAGGGTATGGCTACACCTTC; CDR3: CASQAQGGYGYTF
D: TRBD1; size: once; J: TRBJ1-1; V: TRBV5-4; DNA: TGTGCCAGCAGCCCGGACAGGTCCATGAACACTGAAGCTTTCTTT; CDR3: CASSPDRSMNTEAFF
D: TRBD1; size: NA; J: TRBJ1-2; V: TRBV14; DNA: TGTGCCAGCAGCCCAGCGGACAGGGGGCGCCCCCCTAACTATGGCTACACCTTC; CDR3: CASSPADRGRPPNYGYTF
D: NA; size: NA; J: TRBJ2-7; V: TRBV1; DNA: TGCACCAGCAGCCAACGTGGGCATGAGGGGGCTAGGTACGAGCAGTACTTC; CDR3: CTSSQRGHEGARYEQYF
D: NA; size: NA; J: TRBJ1-6; V: TRBV30; DNA: TGTGCCTGGAGTAGGCGGACAGCACTAAATTCACCCCTCCACTTT; CDR3: CAWSRRTALNSPLHF
D: NA; size: NA; J: TRBJ1-4; V: TRBV18; DNA: TGTGCCAGCTCACAAGGTCGGGAAAAACTGTTTTTT; CDR3: CASSQGREKLFF
D: NA; size: NA; J: TRBJ1-1; V: TRBV19; DNA: TGTGCCAGTAGTATAGAGGCGGGAGCGACTGAAGCTTTCTTT; CDR3: CASSIEAGATEAFF
D: TRBD1; size: NA; J: TRBJ1-1; V: TRBV7-9; DNA: TGTGCCAGCACCCGAACAGGGGAAAACACTGAAGCTTTCTTT; CDR3: CASTRTGENTEAFF
D: NA; size: NA; J: TRBJ2-2; V: TRBV24-1; DNA: TGTGCCACCAGTGATAGGAGGCGTACCGGGGAGCTGTTTTTT; CDR3: CATSDRRRTGELFF
D: NA; size: NA; J: TRBJ1-1; V: TRBV9; DNA: TGTGCCAGCAGCGGTCGGCGTAACACTGAAGCTTTCTTT; CDR3: CASSGRRNTEAFF
D: NA; size: few; J: TRBJ1-6; V: TRBV15; DNA: TGTGCCACCAGCAGGGACAGTAATTCACCCCTCCACTTT; CDR3: CATSRDSNSPLHF
D: NA; size: NA; J: TRBJ1-5; V: TRBV24-1; DNA: TGTGCCACCAGTGGGACAAAACTTCAGCCCCAGCATTTT; CDR3: CATSGTKLQPQHF
D: TRBD2; size: once; J: TRBJ2-3; V: TRBV4-3; DNA: TGCGCCAGCAGCCAAGAGGCGGGAGGGCCCACAAGCACAGATACGCAGTATTTT; CDR3: CASSQEAGGPTSTDTQYF
D: NA; size: NA; J: TRBJ1-4; V: TRBV9; DNA: TGTGCCAGCAGCGTTACCCCCGGGGCAACTAATGAAAAACTGTTTTTT; CDR3: CASSVTPGATNEKLFF
D: NA; size: NA; J: TRBJ2-3; V: TRBV10-1; DNA: TGCGCCAGCAGTGAGTCAACCAGGACAGATACGCAGTATTTT; CDR3: CASSESTRTDTQYF
D: NA; size: NA; J: TRBJ2-5; V: TRBV12-3/TRBV12-4; DNA: TGTGCCAGCAGTCGACTAGAGACCCAGTACTTC; CDR3: CASSRLETQYF
D: NA; size: NA; J: TRBJ2-2; V: TRBV7-2; DNA: TGTGCCAGCAGCCCCGTAGGAACCGGGGAGCTGTTTTTT; CDR3: CASSPVGTGELFF
D: TRBD1; size: NA; J: TRBJ2-7; V: TRBV19; DNA: TGTGCCAGTAGTATCGGGACAGTAAAATACGAGCAGTACTTC; CDR3: CASSIGTVKYEQYF
D: NA; size: NA; J: TRBJ1-1; V: TRBV12-3/TRBV12-4; DNA: TGTGCCAGCAGTTTTGGCATTGAAGCTTTCTTT; CDR3: CASSFGIEAFF
D: NA; size: NA; J: TRBJ1-5; V: TRBV30; DNA: TGTGCCTGGAGTGATGGAGACAATCAGCCCCAGCATTTT; CDR3: CAWSDGDNQPQHF
D: NA; size: NA; J: TRBJ1-1; V: TRBV5-4; DNA: TGTGCCAGCAGCCCGGGCGGGGTTGAAGCTTTCTTT; CDR3: CASSPGGVEAFF
D: TRBD1; size: NA; J: TRBJ2-1; V: TRBV19; DNA: TGTGCCAGTAGTTTCCGCCGGACAGGGACTTGGTATGAGCAGTTCTTC; CDR3: CASSFRRTGTWYEQFF
D: NA; size: NA; J: TRBJ2-2; V: TRBV9; DNA: TGTGCCAGCAGCGTAAGGGGTTCCGGGGAGCTGTTTTTT; CDR3: CASSVRGSGELFF
D: NA; size: NA; J: TRBJ1-5; V: TRBV24-1; DNA: TGTGCCACCAGTGGGACCCAGGGGCCAAATCAGCCCCAGCATTTT; CDR3: CATSGTQGPNQPQHF